This T cell receptor beta chain was profiled in a study of blood T cell repertoires in COVID-19. The overall study: Sample material is recorded as cDNA or gDNA derived from T cells, B-cell-depleted T cells, or PBMCs.

The length of the CDR3 is 15 residues. Germline CDR1 is SGHAT and CDR2 is FQNNGV. The V and J ends lost 5 bases and 5 bases respectively, with 19 bases between them. Repertoires were generated with immunoSEQ multiplex PCR, while TCRdb's copy carries only in-frame clones and drops some. This table has approximately 240,000 clones, roughly 80% appearing once. The sample consisted of peripheral blood. This clonotype originated in a woman aged 25 to 39 who had recovered from COVID-19. The chain joins TRBV11-2 to TRBJ2-7; D is unresolved. CDR3: CASSRISGSVHEQYF. CDR3 nucleotides: TGTGCCAGCAGCCGAATTAGTGGTTCGGTTCACGAGCAGTACTTC.